This entry lists 27 T cell receptor beta chains sequenced from one sample in a study of vaccination and CD4 T cells after COVID-19. Treatment specified: roughly nine-day PBMC culture with coronavirus spike peptide pools or control peptides (ViraFEST assay). Cultured CD4+ T-cell DNA underwent Oncomine TCR Beta short-read sequencing. TCRdb re-called the PCR reads through MiXCR, storing one row per CDR3 protein. The sample yields about 8,500 distinct CDR3 sequences, around 63% seen once. No antigen has been assigned to these receptors. The specimen sequenced was CD4+ T cells from blood, cultured in vitro. The receptors stem from a human donor who had recovered from COVID-19.

This clonotype was found a few times. This chain uses TRBV20-1 with TRBJ2-1; 10 nucleotides match TRBD1. Germline CDR1 and CDR2: DFQATT and SNEGSKA (reference sequence). The ends lost 5 bases at V and 7 bases at J; junction bases unmatched: 8. This CDR3 has 14 amino acids. CDR3 DNA: TGCAGTGCTGTCCCGGGACAGGGGCCTAATGAGCAGTTCTTC. Residues: CSAVPGQGPNEQFF.

A few counts support this clonotype. This rearrangement joins TRBV7-2 to TRBJ2-7; no firm D call. V lost 4 bases to trimming and J lost 7 bases, with 8 bases between them. This CDR3 contains 11 residues. Germline CDR1 is SGHTA and CDR2 is FQGNSA. CDR3 in DNA: TGTGCCAGCAGCTCATTCATGGAGCAGTACTTC. Residues: CASSSFMEQYF.

This clonotype is judged medium-sized (0.01 to 0.1%). The chain uses TRBV10-3 and TRBJ1-5, with TRBD1 as a possible D gene (5 bases). In germline, CDR1 is ENHRY, CDR2 SYGVKD. With 6 bases removed from V and 3 bases from J, the gap between germline ends came to 9 bases. This CDR3 has 13 amino acids. CDR3 sequence: CAIRGDLNQPQHF. The CDR3 coding sequence is TGTGCCATCAGGGGGGACCTCAATCAGCCCCAGCATTTT.

CDR3 amino acids: CSASSAGGTFRETQYF. CDR3 DNA sequence: TGCAGTGCTAGCTCAGCGGGGGGGACGTTTCGAGAGACCCAGTACTTC. This chain joins TRBV20-1 and TRBJ2-5, with 10 bases lining up with TRBD2. The V gene end was trimmed by 3 bases and the J gene end by 4 bases; junction bases not matched to a gene: 11. CDR1 and CDR2 (germline): DFQATT, SNEGSKA (reference sequence). CDR3 size: 16 residues.

V and J are TRBV20-1 and TRBJ1-5; D not certain. V lost 1 base, J lost 2 bases, and 9 bases lay in between. Germline assignment: CDR1 DFQATT and CDR2 SNEGSKA (reference sequence). The CDR3 extends over 14 amino acids. The CDR3 nucleotides read TGCAGTGCTAGAGTTCGAGGTGGCAATCAGCCCCAGCATTTT. Residues: CSARVRGGNQPQHF.

V gene TRBV7-9 combines with J gene TRBJ2-5; D unclear. CDR1 is SEHNR and CDR2 is FQNEAQ in the germline V gene (reference sequence). Trimming cost V 2 bases and J 5 bases, with 9 bases left between them. The CDR3 sequence is 13 residues long. The CDR3 sequence is CASSLLTGETQYF. The CDR3 nucleotides read TGTGCCAGCAGCTTATTAACTGGGGAGACCCAGTACTTC.

The CDR3 region is CSATRSGEGNSPLHF. CDR3 bases: TGCAGTGCCACCCGCTCGGGCGAGGGAAATTCACCCCTCCACTTT. The chain is built from TRBV20-1 and TRBJ1-6; D is uncertain. V dropped 6 bases and J dropped 7 bases, with 19 bases sitting between them. Germline V lookup: CDR1 DFQATT, CDR2 SNEGSKA (reference sequence). This CDR3 comprises 15 residues.

The chain is built from TRBV10-3 and TRBJ1-2; D remains ambiguous. The CDR3 sequence is 15 residues long. V dropped 3 bases and J dropped 3 bases, with 14 bases sitting between them. Germline lookup yields CDR1 ENHRY and CDR2 SYGVKD. In nucleotides, the CDR3 is TGTGCCATCAGTGACCTGGGTGGGGATGACTATGGCTACACCTTC. It translates to CAISDLGGDDYGYTF.

CDR3 DNA: TGTGCCAGCAGTTTATGGGGGGGCTACACCTTC. Its translation: CASSLWGGYTF. V gene TRBV28 combines with J gene TRBJ1-2; D is undetermined. The CDR3 totals 11 residues. Germline values: CDR1 MDHEN, CDR2 SYDVKM. Trimming removed 0 bases at V and 8 bases at J, with 4 bases between.

The J gene is TRBJ2-5, the V gene TRBV15; 7 nucleotides agree with TRBD1. Germline assignment: CDR1 LNHNV and CDR2 YYDKDF (reference sequence). The trim removed 4 bases at V and 2 bases at J, leaving 7 bases unmatched. The CDR3 extends over 15 amino acids. The CDR3 nucleotides are TGTGCCACCAGCACTTACAGGGGCAATCAAGAGACCCAGTACTTC. Its protein is CATSTYRGNQETQYF.

The gene calls are TRBV29-1 and TRBJ2-7; no clear D gene. The CDR3 spans 11 residues. Trimming removed 4 bases from V and 2 bases from J, with 6 bases in between. Germline V gene data show CDR1 as SQVTM and CDR2 as ANQGSEA. This CDR3 reads CSVASPYEQYF. DNA of the CDR3: TGCAGCGTTGCCAGCCCCTACGAGCAGTACTTC.

The chain uses TRBV7-9 and TRBJ1-1, with D maybe TRBD1 (5 bases). Germline V gene data show CDR1 as SEHNR and CDR2 as FQNEAQ (reference sequence). The V and J ends lost 1 base and 1 base respectively, with 7 bases between them. This CDR3 is 14 amino acids long. This CDR3 is CASSLGGENTEAFF. DNA for the CDR3: TGTGCCAGCAGCTTAGGAGGGGAGAACACTGAAGCTTTCTTT.

The chain is built from TRBV20-1 and TRBJ1-1; 7 bases fit TRBD1. Trimming took 1 base from V and 6 from J; bases not matched to a gene: 5. CDR1 is DFQATT and CDR2 is SNEGSKA in the germline V gene (reference sequence). This CDR3 has 13 residues. The CDR3 sequence: CSARVGTAPEAFF. CDR3 DNA: TGCAGTGCTAGAGTCGGGACAGCACCTGAAGCTTTCTTT.

This sequence joins TRBV28 and TRBJ1-1; D may be TRBD1 (5 bases). V was trimmed by 8 bases and J by 4 bases, leaving 17 bases between them. The CDR3 loop spans 14 amino acids. Germline CDR1 reads MDHEN; CDR2 reads SYDVKM. In nucleotides, the CDR3 is TGTGCCAGCTTACCGGGACTTCCGTCCACTGAAGCTTTCTTT. Translated: CASLPGLPSTEAFF.

This clonotype turned up a few times. The chain recombines TRBV24-1 with TRBJ2-7; D is undetermined. This CDR3 has 12 residues. V was clipped by 3 bases and J by 3 bases, with 5 bases between them. CDR1 and CDR2 from the germline V gene are KGHDR and SFDVKD. The CDR3 region has the DNA TGTGCCACCAGTGATCCCTACTACGAGCAGTACTTC. It specifies CATSDPYYEQYF.

This clonotype is medium-sized (0.01 to 0.1%) in the sample. This chain connects TRBV20-1 to TRBJ1-5; 7 bases match TRBD1. Trimming took 3 bases from V and 2 from J; bases not matched to a gene: 1. CDR1 is DFQATT and CDR2 is SNEGSKA in the germline V gene (reference sequence). There are 13 residues in the CDR3. DNA for the CDR3: TGCAGTGCTAGGGGGACAGGCAATCAGCCCCAGCATTTT. It specifies CSARGTGNQPQHF.

J is TRBJ2-7 and V is TRBV7-2; D ambiguous. V was clipped by 4 bases and J by 5 bases, with 12 bases between them. The CDR3 spans 13 residues. From germline, CDR1 is SGHTA and CDR2 FQGNSA. The CDR3 here is CASSYAAADEQYF. CDR3 bases: TGTGCCAGCAGCTACGCGGCGGCGGACGAGCAGTACTTC.

The chain combines TRBV28 with TRBJ1-5, with D perhaps TRBD1 (6 bases). Germline assignment: CDR1 MDHEN and CDR2 SYDVKM. V was trimmed by 4 bases and J by 0 bases, leaving 10 bases between them. The length of the CDR3 is 15 residues. The CDR3 region has the DNA TGTGCCAGCAGTTGGGACACCTATAGCAATCAGCCCCAGCATTTT. Its protein product is CASSWDTYSNQPQHF. The complete variable domain, with remaining parts taken from reference TRBV28 and TRBJ1-5, reads DVKVTQSSRYLVKRTGEKVFLECVQDMDHENMFWYRQDPGLGLRLIYFSYDVKMKEKGDIPEGYSVSREKKERFSLILESASTNQTSMYLCASSWDTYSNQPQHFGDGTRLSIL.

The chain links TRBV7-2 to TRBJ2-7; either TRBD1 or TRBD2 may supply D (5 bases each). Trimming took off 2 bases at V and 2 bases at J, with 16 bases between the two ends. The germline gives CDR1 SGHTA, CDR2 FQGNSA. The CDR3 has 16 residues. The CDR3 loop reads CASSLWDVSVAYEQYF. CDR3 sequence (DNA): TGTGCCAGCAGCTTATGGGACGTTAGCGTGGCCTACGAGCAGTACTTC. Combining the CDR3 with reference TRBV7-2 and TRBJ2-7 gives the whole variable domain GAGVSQSPSNKVTEKGKDVELRCDPISGHTALYWYRQSLGQGLEFLIYFQGNSAPDKSGLPSDRFSAERTGGSVSTLTIQRTQQEDSAVYLCASSLWDVSVAYEQYFGPGTRLTVT.

This clonotype was seen only a few times. V is TRBV6-1 and J is TRBJ2-5; D call uncertain. The germline V and J ends were trimmed by 4 bases and 5 bases, with 8 bases remaining between them. This CDR3 region has 12 residues. Germline CDR1 and CDR2: MNHNS and SASEGT. Here the CDR3 reads CASSGTVETQYF. The CDR3 DNA reads as TGTGCCAGCAGTGGAACTGTGGAGACCCAGTACTTC.

The chain has TRBV20-1 and TRBJ2-7; TRBD2 agrees at 7 bases. Germline values: CDR1 DFQATT, CDR2 SNEGSKA (reference sequence). This CDR3 has 15 residues. The junction had 9 bases not matched to a gene; V was cut back by 0 bases and J by 4 bases. The CDR3 DNA reads as TGCAGTGCTAGAGATCTGAGTAGCGGGCTGTACGAGCAGTACTTC. This translates into CSARDLSSGLYEQYF.

The table lists this clonotype with a few counts. CDR3 sequence: CSKSSGTYEQYF. The CDR3 DNA is TGCAGTAAATCGAGCGGTACCTACGAGCAGTACTTC. V and J are TRBV20-1 and TRBJ2-7; D possibly corresponds to TRBD2 (5 bases). The V gene's germline CDR1 is DFQATT and CDR2 SNEGSKA (reference sequence). This CDR3 region has 12 residues. Trimming pared 8 bases from V and 2 bases from J, leaving 13 bases between.

The rearrangement links TRBV24-1 to TRBJ2-7; 10 bases are shared with TRBD1. The CDR3 consists of 13 residues. Unmatched junction bases numbered 6, after V lost 9 bases and J lost 5 bases. Germline V lookup: CDR1 KGHDR, CDR2 SFDVKD. CDR3 sequence (DNA): TGTGCCACCGCTGGGGACAGGGGTAACGAGCAGTACTTC. Amino acid sequence: CATAGDRGNEQYF.

The genes are TRBV7-2 and TRBJ1-6; D possibly corresponds to TRBD1 (5 bases). V was trimmed by 5 bases and J by 10 bases, leaving 15 bases between them. The CDR3 totals 14 residues. CDR1 SGHTA and CDR2 FQGNSA come from the germline V gene. The chain's CDR3 is CASSLQGRPSPLHF. The CDR3 DNA sequence: TGTGCCAGCAGCCTCCAGGGTCGACCGTCACCCCTCCACTTT.

The V call is TRBV15, the J call TRBJ1-5; perhaps TRBD1 as D (6 bases). V lost 0 bases to trimming and J lost 5 bases, with 14 bases between them. CDR3 length: 16 residues. Germline CDR1 and CDR2: LNHNV and YYDKDF (reference sequence). The CDR3 DNA sequence: TGTGCCACCAGCAGAGATGCCAGGGCAGGGGATCAGCCCCAGCATTTT. Translating it yields CATSRDARAGDQPQHF.

The chain employs TRBV28 and TRBJ2-7; unclear D gene. The germline V and J ends were trimmed by 6 bases and 3 bases, with 12 bases remaining between them. The length of the CDR3 is 13 residues. Per the germline V gene, CDR1 is MDHEN and CDR2 is SYDVKM. CDR3: CASSLGWSYEQYF. In DNA, the CDR3 is TGTGCCAGCAGCCTCGGTTGGAGCTACGAGCAGTACTTC.

This clonotype was recorded only once. The chain carries TRBV7-3 and TRBJ2-5; 7 nucleotides match TRBD2. V was pared by 0 bases and J by 4 bases, with 8 bases of the junction left unmatched. Germline V CDR1 and CDR2: SGHTA, FQGTGA. The CDR3 loop spans 16 amino acids. In nucleotides, the CDR3 is TGTGCCAGCAGCTTAACAGGGACTACAGGAGGAGAGACCCAGTACTTC. Protein sequence: CASSLTGTTGGETQYF.